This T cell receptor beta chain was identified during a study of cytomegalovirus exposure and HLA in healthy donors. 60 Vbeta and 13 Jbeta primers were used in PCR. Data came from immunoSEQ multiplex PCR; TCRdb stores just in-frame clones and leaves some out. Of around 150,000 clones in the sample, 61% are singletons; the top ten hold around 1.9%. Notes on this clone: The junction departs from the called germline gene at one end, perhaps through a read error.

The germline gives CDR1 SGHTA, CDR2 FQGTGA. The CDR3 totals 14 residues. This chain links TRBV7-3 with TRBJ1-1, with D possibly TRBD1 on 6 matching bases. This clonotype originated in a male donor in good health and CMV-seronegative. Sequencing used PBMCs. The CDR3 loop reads CASSLVGGATEAFF. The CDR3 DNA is TGTGCTAGCAGCTTAGTCGGGGGGGCCACTGAAGCTTTCTTT.